The clone carrying this T cell receptor beta chain has more than one count but fewer than ten. What it binds is unknown. The data were taken from a study of beta chain features in type 1 diabetes. Sequenced material consisted of expressed TCRB transcripts (all of the isolated RNA was reverse transcribed). Produced via immunoSEQ multiplex PCR; TCRdb's table is partial and in-frame only. The sample includes hundreds of thousands of clones, 13% of them seen just once. Germline V gives CDR1 LNHNV, CDR2 YYDKDF (reference sequence). This CDR3 is built from 14 residues. V dropped 1 base and J dropped 1 base, with 7 bases sitting between them. Points from the study as a whole: Shortening of TCRB CDR3s, moderate but significant, appeared in all four CD4+ subsets of Type 1 diabetes patients.

The sequenced material came from naive CD4+ T cells from blood. The chain carries TRBV15 and TRBJ1-1; D remains ambiguous. This receptor was obtained from a man between 18 and 29 years old with type 1 diabetes. The CDR3, as DNA: TGTGCCACCAGCAGAGGGAATAGGAACACTGAAGCTTTCTTT. It encodes CATSRGNRNTEAFF. The full variable domain, completed using reference TRBV15 and TRBJ1-1, is DAMVIQNPRYQVTQFGKPVTLSCSQTLNHNVMYWYQQKSSQAPKLLFHYYDKDFNNEADTPDNFQSRRPNTSFCFLDIRSPGLGDTAMYLCATSRGNRNTEAFFGQGTRLTVV.